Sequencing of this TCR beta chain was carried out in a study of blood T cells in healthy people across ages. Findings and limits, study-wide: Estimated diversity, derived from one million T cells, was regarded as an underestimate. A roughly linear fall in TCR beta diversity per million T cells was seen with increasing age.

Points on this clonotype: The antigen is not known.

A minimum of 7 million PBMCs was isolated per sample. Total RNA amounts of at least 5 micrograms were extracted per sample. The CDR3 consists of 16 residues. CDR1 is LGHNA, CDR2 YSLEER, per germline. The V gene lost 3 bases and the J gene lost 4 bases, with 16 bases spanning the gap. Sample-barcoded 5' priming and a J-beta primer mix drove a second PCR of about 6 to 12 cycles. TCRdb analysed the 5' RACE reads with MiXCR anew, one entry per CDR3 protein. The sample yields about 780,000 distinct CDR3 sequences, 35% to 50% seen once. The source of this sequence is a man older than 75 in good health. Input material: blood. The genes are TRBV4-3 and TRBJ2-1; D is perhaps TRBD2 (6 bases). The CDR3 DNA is TGCGCCAGCAGCCAGGCCCTAGCGACTCGTTACAATGAGCAGTTCTTC. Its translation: CASSQALATRYNEQFF.